This note documents a single T cell receptor beta chain sequence. Antigen: not known. These data belong to a study of OX40 agonist ivuxolimab in advanced cancers. V shed 3 bases, J shed 3 bases, and the junction held 5 bases outside the gene matches. Per the germline V gene, CDR1 is SGHKS and CDR2 is YYEKEE (reference sequence). The CDR3 totals 14 residues. Findings and caveats of the study: In general, CD8+ T cells held more expanded clones than CD4+ did, on average.

Some clones are missing from TCRdb's copy, which holds only in-frame ones; the method was immunoSEQ multiplex PCR. The sample records 65,000 to 85,000 clones, over 85% being singletons. The chain couples TRBV5-5 to TRBJ1-1, with TRBD1 matching over 7 bases. This TCR derives from an adult with an advanced solid tumor such as melanoma, head and neck, liver or kidney cancer. Sequencing used CD4+ or CD8+ T cells sorted from blood, obtained in a trial of the OX40 agonist ivuxolimab. The CDR3 DNA sequence: TGTGCCAGCAGCTCGGGACAGCGGTACACTGAAGCTTTCTTT. Translation gives CASSSGQRYTEAFF.